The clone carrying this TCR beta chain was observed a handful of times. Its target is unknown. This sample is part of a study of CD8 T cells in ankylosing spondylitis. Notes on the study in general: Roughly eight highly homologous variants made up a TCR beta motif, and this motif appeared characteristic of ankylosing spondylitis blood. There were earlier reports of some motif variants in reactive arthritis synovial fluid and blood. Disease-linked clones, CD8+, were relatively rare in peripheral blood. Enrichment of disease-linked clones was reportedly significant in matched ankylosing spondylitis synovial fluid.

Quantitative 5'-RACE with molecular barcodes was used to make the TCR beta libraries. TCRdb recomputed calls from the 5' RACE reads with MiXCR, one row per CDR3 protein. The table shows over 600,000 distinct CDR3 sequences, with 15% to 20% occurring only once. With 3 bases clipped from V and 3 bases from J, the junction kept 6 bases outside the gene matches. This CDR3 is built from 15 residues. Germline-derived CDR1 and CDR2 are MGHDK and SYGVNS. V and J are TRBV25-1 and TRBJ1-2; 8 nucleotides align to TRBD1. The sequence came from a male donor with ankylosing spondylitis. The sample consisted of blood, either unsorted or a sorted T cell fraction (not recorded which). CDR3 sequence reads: CASSDTGGTYYGYTF. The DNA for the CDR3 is TGTGCCAGCAGTGATACAGGGGGAACCTACTATGGCTACACCTTC.